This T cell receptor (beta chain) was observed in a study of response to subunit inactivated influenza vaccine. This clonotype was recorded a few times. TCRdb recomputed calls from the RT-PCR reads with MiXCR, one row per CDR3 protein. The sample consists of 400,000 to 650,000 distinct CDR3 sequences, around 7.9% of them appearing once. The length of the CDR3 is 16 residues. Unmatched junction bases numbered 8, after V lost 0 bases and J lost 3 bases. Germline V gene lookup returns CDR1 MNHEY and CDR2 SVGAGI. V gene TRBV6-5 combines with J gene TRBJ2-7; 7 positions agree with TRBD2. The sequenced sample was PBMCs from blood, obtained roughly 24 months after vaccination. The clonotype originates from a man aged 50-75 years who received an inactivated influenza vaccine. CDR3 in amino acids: CASSYSFVSSGYEQYF. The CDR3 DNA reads TGTGCCAGCAGTTACTCCTTTGTTTCTAGCGGCTACGAGCAGTACTTC.